This entry features one T cell receptor beta chain sequence. Its target is not known. Caucasian, healthy and from Russia, the donors were aged between 6 and 90. PCR was performed a second time for about 6 to 12 cycles using a sample-barcoded 5' primer and a J-beta primer mix. At least 2.5 million CDR3-containing paired-end reads were obtained per sample. TCRdb reanalysed the 5' RACE reads using MiXCR and keeps one entry per CDR3 protein. Altogether about 1.5 million distinct CDR3 sequences are present, around 40% being singletons, with the ten largest covering around 4%. This entry belongs to a study of blood T cells in healthy people across ages. Overall study results and limits: PBMC samples, being unsorted, prevented any conclusive comparison of naive and antigen-experienced cells. As age increased, TCR beta diversity per million T cells fell in a roughly linear fashion.

The clonotype comes from a young woman in good health. The specimen was blood.

The CDR3 region has the DNA TGCAGTGCGCCGCTTACTAGCGGGGGTACGGTGATTGCAGATACGCAGTATTTT. Protein sequence: CSAPLTSGGTVIADTQYF. The chain couples TRBV20-1 to TRBJ2-3; 11 bases agree with TRBD2. Looked up from germline, CDR1 is DFQATT and CDR2 is SNEGSKA (reference sequence). Unmatched junction bases numbered 18, after V lost 6 bases and J lost 4 bases. This CDR3 comprises 18 residues.